The present entry profiles one TCR beta chain with its context. Its antigen is undetermined. The sample comes from a study of OX40 agonist ivuxolimab in advanced cancers. Study details: A history of anti-PD-1, anti-PD-L1 or anti-CTLA-4 therapy was acceptable, and about 37% had some.

Clones were read by immunoSEQ multiplex PCR, and TCRdb kept only the in-frame ones, dropping some. The sample holds 15,000 to 20,000 clones, over 75% seen once. The ends were cut back, 0 bases at V and 3 bases at J, with 6 bases in the middle. From germline, CDR1 is SGHTA and CDR2 FQGTGA. The CDR3 covers 13 residues. Study outcomes and limitations: Compared with CD4+, CD8+ T cells on average had more expanded clones. Relatively little clonal expansion, among the lowest observed, appeared in partial responders at 0.1-3.0 mg/kg. The expanded peripheral T cells' antigen specificity was not determined.

The TCR comes from an adult with an advanced solid tumor such as melanoma, head and neck, liver or kidney cancer. V gene TRBV7-3 combines with J gene TRBJ2-7, with D perhaps matching TRBD2 (6 bases). The starting material was CD4+ or CD8+ T cells sorted from blood, obtained in a trial of the OX40 agonist ivuxolimab. The CDR3 DNA is TGTGCCAGCAGCTTAACGACTAGCTACGAGCAGTACTTC. Its translation: CASSLTTSYEQYF.